The 28 T cell receptor beta chains reported below all come from one sample, sequenced in a study. TCRdb passed the 5' RACE reads through MiXCR, listing each CDR3 protein once. The table shows around 37,000 distinct CDR3 sequences, with 29% occurring only once. Input material: memory CD4+ T cells sorted from a lymph node. As to subset: memory CD4+ T cells, CD4+CD45RO+CD25-. The source is a female donor with breast cancer.

This clonotype came up a few times. The chain carries TRBV5-1 and TRBJ2-7; TRBD1 agrees at 8 bases. Trimming removed 4 bases from V and 2 bases from J; junction bases left unmatched: 8. CDR1 is SGHRS and CDR2 is YFSETQ in the germline V gene. The CDR3 extends over 15 amino acids. This CDR3 is CASSRTGQGAYEQYF. The CDR3 nucleotides are TGCGCCAGCAGCCGTACCGGACAGGGCGCCTACGAGCAGTACTTC. Together with reference TRBV5-1 and TRBJ2-7, the CDR3 gives the full variable domain: KAGVTQTPRYLIKTRGQQVTLSCSPISGHRSVSWYQQTPGQGLQFLFEYFSETQRNKGNFPGRFSGRQFSNSRSEMNVSTLELGDSALYLCASSRTGQGAYEQYFGPGTRLTVT.

This CDR3 reads CSAFSGPYEQYF. The DNA for the CDR3 is TGCAGTGCTTTTAGCGGACCCTACGAGCAGTACTTC. The chain joins TRBV20-1 to TRBJ2-7; the D gene is possibly TRBD2 (6 bases). Germline-derived CDR1 and CDR2 are DFQATT and SNEGSKA (reference sequence). Trimming removed 5 bases from V and 2 bases from J, with 10 bases in between. The CDR3 sequence is 12 residues long.

This clonotype was seen a few times. The chain recombines TRBV12-3 or TRBV12-4 with TRBJ2-7; D might be TRBD2 (6 bases). The CDR3 extends over 16 amino acids. With 6 bases removed from V and 0 bases from J, the gap between germline ends came to 18 bases. The CDR3 sequence is CASSTVYPTSSYEQYF. In DNA form, the CDR3 reads TGTGCCAGCAGCACCGTATATCCGACTAGCTCCTACGAGCAGTACTTC.

The chain carries TRBV4-2 and TRBJ2-3; D possibly matches TRBD1 or TRBD2 (6 bases each). The germline gives CDR1 LGHNA, CDR2 YNFKEQ. V shed 0 bases and J shed 4 bases, with 14 bases lying between them. The CDR3 sequence is 16 residues long. CDR3 amino acids: CASSQEGGPYPDTQYF. In nucleotides, the CDR3 is TGTGCCAGCAGCCAAGAAGGGGGGCCGTACCCAGATACGCAGTATTTT.

This clonotype showed up just a few times. This chain connects TRBV5-1 to TRBJ2-6; TRBD1 matches 7 bases. The CDR3 runs to 15 residues. J was trimmed by 4 bases and V by 4 bases; bases with no gene match: 5. Germline CDR1 SGHRS, CDR2 YFSETQ. The CDR3 DNA reads TGCGCCAGCAGCCCAACAGGGGTCGGGGCCAACGTCCTGACTTTC. Protein sequence: CASSPTGVGANVLTF.

In regard to this clonotype: A read error may produce the germline difference seen at one junction end. The chain links TRBV7-9 to TRBJ2-2, with 8 bases that match TRBD1. The CDR3 has 15 amino acids. Germline CDR1 reads SEHNR; CDR2 reads FQNEAQ (reference sequence). The CDR3 region has the DNA TGTGCCGGCAGCCCGACCGGGACAGGAATCGGGGAGCTGTTTTTT. Residues: CAGSPTGTGIGELFF.

About this clonotype itself: Because it lacks the conserved phenylalanine or tryptophan at the end, this CDR3 is likely a read error. The V and J genes are TRBV5-4 and TRBJ1-1, with TRBD1 matching over 8 bases. The V segment lost 0 bases and the J segment 3 bases; nucleotides outside the gene matches: 7. The CDR3 covers 16 residues. Germline V lookup: CDR1 SGHNT, CDR2 YYREEE (reference sequence). Written as DNA, the CDR3 is TGTGCCAGCAGCTTGGTTGCAGGGGGCGGGTACACTGAAGCTTTCCTT. As protein: CASSLVAGGGYTEAFL.

This clonotype was counted between two and nine times. This rearrangement joins TRBV12-3 or TRBV12-4 to TRBJ2-2; 10 bases agree with TRBD2. This CDR3 region has 14 residues. V dropped 7 bases and J dropped 4; count of bases not matched to a gene: 3. CDR3 protein: CASISSGGTGELFF. CDR3 sequence (DNA): TGTGCCAGCATCTCTAGCGGGGGCACCGGGGAGCTGTTTTTT.

V usage is TRBV30 and J usage is TRBJ2-5; the D is unclear. CDR1 and CDR2 from the germline V gene are GTSNPN and SVGIG (reference sequence). Between the trimmed V and J ends, which lost 3 bases and 1 base, there was a span of 9 bases. The CDR3 is 13 amino acids. The CDR3 coding sequence is TGTGCCTGGAGCCGATCCCGCCAAGAGACCCAGTACTTC. This encodes CAWSRSRQETQYF.

There are a few counts of this clonotype. The chain combines TRBV7-9 with TRBJ1-2; possible D gene TRBD1, 6 bases. Trimming left V 5 bases short and J 2 bases short, with 27 bases between. There are 19 residues in the CDR3. Germline lookup yields CDR1 SEHNR and CDR2 FQNEAQ (reference sequence). DNA for the CDR3: TGTGCCAGCAGCCGTGATCGGGGGGGCTCAGAGACCCGGAACTATGGCTACACCTTC. Amino acids: CASSRDRGGSETRNYGYTF.

This rearrangement joins TRBV6-1 to TRBJ1-5, with 9 bases that match TRBD1. With 6 bases clipped from V and 6 bases from J, the junction kept 9 bases outside the gene matches. Germline V CDR1 and CDR2: MNHNS, SASEGT. The CDR3 length is 15 residues. CDR3 in amino acids: CASRIQGASSQPQHF. The CDR3, as DNA: TGTGCCAGCAGGATACAGGGGGCATCTTCTCAGCCCCAGCATTTT.

The CDR3: CASSLGRDQPQHF. CDR3 coding DNA: TGTGCCAGCAGTTTAGGGAGGGATCAGCCCCAGCATTTT. The chain couples TRBV12-3 or TRBV12-4 to TRBJ1-5; D uncertain. Trimming took 1 base from V and 5 from J, leaving 6 bases between them. This CDR3 has 13 residues.

There are a few counts of this clonotype. This chain links TRBV6-1 with TRBJ2-7, with 7 bases aligning to TRBD2. The germline gives CDR1 MNHNS, CDR2 SASEGT. V gave up 2 bases and J gave up 4 bases; unmatched junction bases: 8. The CDR3 totals 15 residues. CDR3: CASSEFAGAMYEQYF. In DNA form, the CDR3 reads TGTGCCAGCAGTGAATTCGCGGGAGCCATGTACGAGCAGTACTTC.

Worth noting for this clonotype: Given a much more abundant clone one base away, this may be a read error. In DNA form, the CDR3 reads TGCAGTGCTAGCGATTTAGCAGGGGCCAACTATGGCTACACCTTC. Amino acid sequence: CSASDLAGANYGYTF. The chain is built from TRBV20-1 and TRBJ1-2, with a weak D call TRBD1 (6 bases). Germline loops: CDR1 DFQATT, CDR2 SNEGSKA (reference sequence). V was cut by 3 bases and J by 2 bases, with 16 bases left in between. The CDR3 has 15 amino acids.

The chain is built from TRBV20-1 and TRBJ2-1; D not resolved. The CDR3 runs 11 residues. Between the trimmed V and J ends, which lost 6 bases and 6 bases, there was a span of 9 bases. Germline V gene lookup returns CDR1 DFQATT and CDR2 SNEGSKA (reference sequence). This chain's CDR3 is CSAILSNEQFF. CDR3 DNA: TGCAGTGCCATTCTTTCCAATGAGCAGTTCTTC.

This clonotype was seen a handful of times. This chain uses TRBV9 with TRBJ2-1; D is unclear. This CDR3 comprises 13 residues. V was shortened by 0 bases and J by 7 bases, with 8 bases between the two germline ends. Germline lookup yields CDR1 SGDLS and CDR2 YYNGEE. CDR3 region: CASSVVWGNEQFF. The CDR3 DNA follows: TGTGCCAGCAGCGTAGTGTGGGGAAATGAGCAGTTCTTC.

The rearrangement uses TRBV24-1 and TRBJ2-5; 9 nucleotides align to TRBD1. Germline assignment: CDR1 KGHDR and CDR2 SFDVKD. CDR3 length: 15 amino acids. V gave up 4 bases and J gave up 2 bases; unmatched junction bases: 4. The CDR3 region is CATSDLGQGQETQYF. The CDR3 DNA reads TGTGCCACCAGTGACCTGGGACAGGGACAAGAGACCCAGTACTTC.

This clonotype was detected a few times. The chain uses TRBV9 and TRBJ2-1; no definite D call. CDR3 length: 15 residues. From germline, CDR1 is SGDLS and CDR2 YYNGEE. With 0 bases removed from V and 10 bases from J, the gap between germline ends came to 17 bases. The CDR3 sequence: CASSVGGSYFGEQFF. CDR3 nucleotide sequence: TGTGCCAGCAGCGTAGGCGGATCCTACTTCGGGGAGCAGTTCTTC.

This chain joins TRBV7-2 and TRBJ2-7; 9 positions agree with TRBD2. V lost 4 bases to trimming and J lost 5 bases; unmatched junction nucleotides: 6. The CDR3 contains 14 residues. CDR1 and CDR2 from the germline V gene are SGHTA and FQGNSA. Written as DNA, the CDR3 is TGTGCCAGCAGCTCCAGTAGCGGGAGTGACGAGCAGTACTTC. It translates to CASSSSSGSDEQYF.

The count of this clonotype is one. Being one base from a much bigger clone, this may be a read error. V gene TRBV6-6 combines with J gene TRBJ1-4; D not certain. Germline assignment: CDR1 MNHNY and CDR2 SVGAGI (reference sequence). This CDR3 has 13 residues. The CDR3 nucleotides read TGTGCCAGCAGTTCTGACACAATGACGGACCTGGCATTT. It yields the protein CASSSDTMTDLAF.

V is TRBV24-1 and J is TRBJ2-5; 8 nucleotides match TRBD2. This CDR3 has 14 amino acids. V lost 3 bases to trimming and J lost 2 bases; unmatched junction nucleotides: 1. Germline V gives CDR1 KGHDR, CDR2 SFDVKD. The CDR3 DNA reads as TGTGCCACCAGTGATGTAGCGGGGCAAGAGACCCAGTACTTC. Its protein is CATSDVAGQETQYF.

J is TRBJ2-3 and V is TRBV5-1, with 8 bases fitting TRBD1. J was trimmed by 0 bases and V by 3 bases; bases with no gene match: 0. The CDR3 length is 14 residues. Looked up from germline, CDR1 is SGHRS and CDR2 is YFSETQ. The CDR3 coding sequence is TGCGCCAGCAGCTGGGACAGGAGCACAGATACGCAGTATTTT. The encoded protein is CASSWDRSTDTQYF.

The sample holds many counts of this clonotype. The rearrangement joins TRBV4-2 to TRBJ2-5; weak D call: TRBD2 (5 bases). The CDR3 runs to 14 residues. Germline V gives CDR1 LGHNA, CDR2 YNFKEQ. Deletions cut 4 bases from V and 3 bases from J, with 12 bases between. Here the CDR3 DNA reads TGTGCCAGCAGCCCCTGGGGAGTCGAAGAGACCCAGTACTTC. This sequence encodes CASSPWGVEETQYF.

The genes are TRBV12-3 or TRBV12-4 and TRBJ2-7; D is possibly TRBD2 (6 bases). Trimming stripped 5 bases from V and 6 bases from J, with 23 bases between. This CDR3 spans 16 amino acids. The CDR3 region has the DNA TGTGCCAGCAGTCTACTCTACACGGGCCTCGGGGGCGAGCAGTACTTC. It codes for CASSLLYTGLGGEQYF.

V and J are TRBV7-3 and TRBJ2-2; 10 bases align to TRBD2. The CDR3 is 17 residues long. In germline, CDR1 is SGHTA, CDR2 FQGTGA. V was pared by 5 bases and J by 6 bases, with 12 bases of the junction left unmatched. The CDR3 sequence is CASSDTQALAGAGELFF. As DNA, the CDR3 is TGTGCCAGCAGCGATACCCAGGCCCTAGCGGGAGCCGGGGAGCTGTTTTTT.

V gene TRBV20-1 combines with J gene TRBJ2-7, with 11 nucleotides matching TRBD1. Germline assignment: CDR1 DFQATT and CDR2 SNEGSKA (reference sequence). The ends lost 1 base at V and 4 bases at J; junction bases unmatched: 6. CDR3 length: 15 amino acids. The CDR3 sequence: CSARGGTGGAYEQYF. The CDR3, as DNA: TGCAGTGCTAGAGGGGGGACAGGGGGGGCGTACGAGCAGTACTTC.

Of note for this clonotype: The junction and the germline gene differ at one end; a read error may be behind it. V is TRBV7-8 and J is TRBJ2-2, with 9 bases lining up with TRBD1. This CDR3 comprises 15 residues. CDR1 is SGHVS, CDR2 FQNEAQ, per germline. Here the CDR3 DNA reads TGTGCCGGCAGGCGACAGGGGGCGAACACCGGGGAGCTGTTTTTT. It translates to CAGRRQGANTGELFF.

The chain couples TRBV5-1 to TRBJ1-5; the D is unclear. Per the germline V gene, CDR1 is SGHRS and CDR2 is YFSETQ. This CDR3 region has 13 residues. V dropped 4 bases and J dropped 6 bases, with 11 bases sitting between them. As DNA, the CDR3 is TGCGCCAGCAGCCCTCCCTGGGCTCAGCCCCAGCATTTT. Protein sequence: CASSPPWAQPQHF.